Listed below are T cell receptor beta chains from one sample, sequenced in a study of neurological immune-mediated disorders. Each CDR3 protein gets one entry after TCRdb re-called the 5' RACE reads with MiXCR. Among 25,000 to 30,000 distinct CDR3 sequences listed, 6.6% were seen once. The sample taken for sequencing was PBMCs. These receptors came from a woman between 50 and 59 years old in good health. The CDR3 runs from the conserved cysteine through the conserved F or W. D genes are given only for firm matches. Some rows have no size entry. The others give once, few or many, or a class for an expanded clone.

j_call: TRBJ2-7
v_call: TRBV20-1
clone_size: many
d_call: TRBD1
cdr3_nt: TGCAGTGCTATCCACAGGGGCCCGGCCGAGCAGTACTTC
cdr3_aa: CSAIHRGPAEQYF

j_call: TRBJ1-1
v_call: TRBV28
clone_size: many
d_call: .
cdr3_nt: TGTGCCAGCAGTTTTCAGGGGCGCGGGGGGATGACTTTCTTT
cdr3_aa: CASSFQGRGGMTFF

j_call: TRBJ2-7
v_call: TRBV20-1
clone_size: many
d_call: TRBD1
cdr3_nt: TGCAGTGCCTCGAAGACAGGGATCTACGAGCAGTACTTC
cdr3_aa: CSASKTGIYEQYF

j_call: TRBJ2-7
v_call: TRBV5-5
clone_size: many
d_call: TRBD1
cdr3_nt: TGTGCCAGCAGCCGGGGACAGGCCGCCTCCTACGAGCAGTACTTC
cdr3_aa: CASSRGQAASYEQYF

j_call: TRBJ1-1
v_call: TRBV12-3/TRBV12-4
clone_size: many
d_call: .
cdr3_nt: TGTGCCAGCAGTTTCGGGGACCAGAACACTGAAGCTTTCTTT
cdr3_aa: CASSFGDQNTEAFF

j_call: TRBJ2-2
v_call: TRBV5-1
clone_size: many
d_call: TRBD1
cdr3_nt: TGCGCCAGCAGCTTGGGGGACAGAAAATCGAACACCGGGGAGCTGTTTTTT
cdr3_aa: CASSLGDRKSNTGELFF

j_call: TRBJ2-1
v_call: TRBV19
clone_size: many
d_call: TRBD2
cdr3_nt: TGTGCCAGTAGCCTGACTAGCGCCTACAATGAGCAGTTCTTC
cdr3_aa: CASSLTSAYNEQFF

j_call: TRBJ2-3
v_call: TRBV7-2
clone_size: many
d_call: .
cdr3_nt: TGTGCCAGCAGCTTAGTGGCGGGTGACACAGATACGCAGTATTTT
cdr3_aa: CASSLVAGDTDTQYF

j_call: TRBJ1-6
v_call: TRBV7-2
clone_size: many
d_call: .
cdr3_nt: TGTGCCAGCAGCTTAAGGCCAGGGGAAGGTTCACCCCTCCACTTT
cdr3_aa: CASSLRPGEGSPLHF

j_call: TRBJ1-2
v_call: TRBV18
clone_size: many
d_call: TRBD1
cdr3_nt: TGTGCCAGCTCAACCGGGACAGAGTCCGCCTCTAGCTATGGCTACACCTTC
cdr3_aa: CASSTGTESASSYGYTF

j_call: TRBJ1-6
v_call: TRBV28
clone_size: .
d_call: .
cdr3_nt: TGTGCCAGCGCCCCGGGACCTCCCCCCTCACCCCTCCACTTT
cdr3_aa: CASAPGPPPSPLHF

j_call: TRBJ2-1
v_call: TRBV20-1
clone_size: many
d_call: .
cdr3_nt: TGCAGTGCTAGAGGGGGGAGGAATGAGCAGTTCTTC
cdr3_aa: CSARGGRNEQFF

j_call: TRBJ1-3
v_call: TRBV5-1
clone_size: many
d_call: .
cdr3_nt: TGCGCCAGCAGCTTGAGTGGTAGCTCTGGAAACACCATATATTTT
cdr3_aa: CASSLSGSSGNTIYF

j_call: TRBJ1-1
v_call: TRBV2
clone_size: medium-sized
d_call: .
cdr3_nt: TGTGCCAGCAGTGAAATCGCGGGGATGAACACTGAAGCTTTCTTT
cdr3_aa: CASSEIAGMNTEAFF

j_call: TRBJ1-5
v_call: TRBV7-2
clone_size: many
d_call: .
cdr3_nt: TGTGCCAGCCAAAGGGGGGGGGGAAGCAATCAGCCCCAGCATTTT
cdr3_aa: CASQRGGGSNQPQHF

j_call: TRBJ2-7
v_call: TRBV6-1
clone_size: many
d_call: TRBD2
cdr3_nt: TGTGCCAGCCGCCCGGGACTAGTTTCCTACGAGCAGTACTTC
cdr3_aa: CASRPGLVSYEQYF

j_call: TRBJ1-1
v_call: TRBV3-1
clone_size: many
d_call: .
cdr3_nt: TGTGCCAGCAAAGACGCAGGGGACTTTATAGGCACTGAAGCTTTCTTT
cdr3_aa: CASKDAGDFIGTEAFF

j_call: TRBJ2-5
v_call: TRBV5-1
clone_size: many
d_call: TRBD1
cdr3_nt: TGCGCCAGCAGTCGGAACAGGGGTGAGACCCAGTACTTC
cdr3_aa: CASSRNRGETQYF

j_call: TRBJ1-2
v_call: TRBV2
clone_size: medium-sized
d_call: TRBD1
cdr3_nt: TGTGCCAGCAGCGCTGCAGGGGGCGGGAACTATGGCTACACCTTC
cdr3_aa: CASSAAGGGNYGYTF

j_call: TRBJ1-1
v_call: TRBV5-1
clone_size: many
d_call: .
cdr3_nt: TGCGCCAGCAGCACCGAGGGGGGGTTTACTGAAGCTTTCTTT
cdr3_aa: CASSTEGGFTEAFF

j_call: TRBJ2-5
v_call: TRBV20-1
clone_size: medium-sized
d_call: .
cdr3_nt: TGCAGTGCTCTAGGCGAGAAGGAGACCCAGTACTTC
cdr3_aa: CSALGEKETQYF

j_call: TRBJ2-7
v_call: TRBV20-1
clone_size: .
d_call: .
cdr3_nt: TGCAGTGCTAGAGATCTCCATTCCTACGAGCAGTACTTC
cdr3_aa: CSARDLHSYEQYF

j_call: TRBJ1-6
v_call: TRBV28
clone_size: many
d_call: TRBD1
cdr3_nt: TGTGCCAGCACCTTTTCCCAGGGGGCGCAACACTTT
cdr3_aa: CASTFSQGAQHF

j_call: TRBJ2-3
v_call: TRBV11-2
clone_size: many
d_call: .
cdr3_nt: TGTGCCAGCACCTCAGACACAGATACGCAGTATTTT
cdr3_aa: CASTSDTDTQYF

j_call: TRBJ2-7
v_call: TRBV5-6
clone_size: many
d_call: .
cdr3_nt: TGTGCCAGCAGCTTGGCCCGGGTAGGGGTCGAGCAGTACTTC
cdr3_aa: CASSLARVGVEQYF